The text below deals with one T cell receptor (beta chain). V lost 5 bases and J lost 2; bases outside the gene matches: 11. The CDR3 consists of 17 residues. The V gene's germline CDR1 is SGHTA and CDR2 FQGNSA. Sequencing used immunoSEQ multiplex PCR; TCRdb keeps in-frame clones, though not all of them. The sample contains some 220,000 clones, roughly 80% of which appear only once. This sample stems from a study of blood T cell repertoires in COVID-19. The specimen was PBMCs or T cells enriched from blood (not recorded which). The chain combines TRBV7-2 with TRBJ1-5; 8 bases are shared with TRBD1. The sequence was collected from a middle-aged woman with acute COVID-19. The CDR3 reads CASSPQGQALGNQPQHF. The CDR3 nucleotides read TGTGCCAGCAGCCCCCAGGGACAGGCTCTTGGCAATCAGCCCCAGCATTTT.